This T cell receptor beta chain came from a study of shared clonotypes between healthy human individuals. Study context: The study used three CD4 naive, three CD4 memory, two CD8 naive and one CD8 memory plate per donor.

The CDR3 is 14 residues long. Germline CDR1 and CDR2: MNHEY and SVGAGI. V shed 6 bases and J 3 bases; nucleotides not matched to a gene: 3. General study findings and limits: As a rule, naive subsets had a larger estimated richness than memory subsets. Sorted-subset sequencing, rarefaction showed, was incomplete despite large depth.

Regarding this clone: Its antigen is undetermined.

Naive CD8 cells lacked CD45RO and underwent positive selection for CCR7, leaving out terminally differentiated effector memory CD45RA+ cells. Once extracted for a subset, genomic DNA was divided evenly among several immunoSEQ plates. The data were produced by immunoSEQ multiplex PCR, yet TCRdb's version contains in-frame clones alone and is incomplete. Of about 2.2 million clones in the sample, roughly 95% were seen once. The sequenced material came from naive CD8+ T cells from PBMCs. This TCR was recovered from a man aged 18 to 35 in good health. Some clones in this sample may be carry-over from other donors' samples. The V gene is TRBV6-5, the J gene TRBJ1-1, with 11 nucleotides matching TRBD1. CDR3 residues: CASRDRGRDTEAFF. CDR3 coding DNA: TGTGCCAGCAGGGACAGGGGGCGCGACACTGAAGCTTTCTTT.